Following are 9 T cell receptor beta chains from one sample sequenced in a study of T cell clones after liver transplantation. The protocol was immunoSEQ multiplex PCR, while the TCRdb copy is restricted to in-frame clones and leaves out a portion. This table holds 20,000 to 25,000 clones, about 93% found once. Sequenced material: CD8+ T cells from blood, taken less than 27 months after liver transplant. Source of these receptors: a human patient who received a liver transplant. Some T cells may have originated in the graft donor.

The genes are TRBV2 and TRBJ2-5; D unresolved. The CDR3 loop spans 11 amino acids. Trimming took 6 bases from V and 7 from J, leaving 9 bases between them. Germline assignment: CDR1 SNHLY and CDR2 FYNNEI. The CDR3 region is CASSAIGTQYF. CDR3 nucleotides: TGTGCCAGCAGCGCCATAGGGACCCAGTACTTC.

The V gene is TRBV27, the J gene TRBJ1-5; the match to TRBD1 covers 8 bases. The CDR3 totals 16 residues. From germline, CDR1 is MNHEY and CDR2 SMNVEV (reference sequence). V trimming: 7 bases; J trimming: 0 bases; junction bases outside the gene matches: 8. The CDR3 here is CASIFDQGASNQPQHF. CDR3 DNA sequence: TGTGCCAGCATCTTCGATCAGGGGGCTAGCAATCAGCCCCAGCATTTT.

The chain carries TRBV10-3 and TRBJ2-1; D is tentatively TRBD1 or TRBD2 (5 bases each). The V end was cut by 2 bases, the J end by 10 bases, with 9 bases between. Germline V gene lookup returns CDR1 ENHRY and CDR2 SYGVKD. The CDR3 consists of 12 residues. CDR3 amino acids: CAISEGWDEQFF. The DNA for the CDR3 is TGTGCCATCAGTGAGGGTTGGGACGAGCAGTTCTTC.

V gene TRBV30 combines with J gene TRBJ2-5; TRBD1 agrees at 7 bases. The end of the DNA is better explained by TRBJ2-7, so the J call may be wrong. The CDR3 sequence is 15 residues long. The germline V gene encodes CDR1 GTSNPN and CDR2 SVGIG (reference sequence). Here the CDR3 DNA reads TGTGCCTGGAGTGTCGGCAGGGGGATTACCTACGAGCAGTACTTC. Amino acids: CAWSVGRGITYEQYF.

V is TRBV9 and J is TRBJ1-1; D remains ambiguous. Germline V CDR1 and CDR2: SGDLS, YYNGEE. V was pared by 0 bases and J by 0 bases, with 3 bases between. The CDR3 contains 13 residues. The CDR3 sequence: CASSVVMNTEAFF. Written as DNA, the CDR3 is TGTGCCAGCAGCGTAGTAATGAACACTGAAGCTTTCTTT. The entire variable domain, with the rest obtained from reference TRBV9 and TRBJ1-1, is as follows: DSGVTQTPKHLITATGQRVTLRCSPRSGDLSVYWYQQSLDQGLQFLIQYYNGEERAKGNILERFSAQQFPDLHSELNLSSLELGDSALYFCASSVVMNTEAFFGQGTRLTVV.

The chain joins TRBV27 to TRBJ2-7, with D tentatively TRBD1 (6 bases). The CDR3 totals 12 residues. Trimming took off 8 bases at V and 0 bases at J, with 8 bases between the two ends. CDR1 MNHEY and CDR2 SMNVEV come from the germline V gene (reference sequence). CDR3 sequence (DNA): TGTGCCAGCGGGGACAACTCCTACGAGCAGTACTTC. Amino acid sequence: CASGDNSYEQYF.

This clone was seen once. The genes are TRBV4-1 and TRBJ1-2; D gene unclear. CDR3 length: 15 residues. V was shortened by 1 base and J by 2 bases, with 11 bases between the two germline ends. Looked up from germline, CDR1 is MGHRA and CDR2 is YSYEKL. The CDR3 DNA reads TGCGCCAGCAGCCAAGTATTTCCAGGAAACTATGGCTACACCTTC. It yields the protein CASSQVFPGNYGYTF.

This sequence joins TRBV27 and TRBJ2-5, with D perhaps TRBD2 (5 bases). The CDR3 totals 15 residues. The V gene lost 5 bases and the J gene lost 4 bases, with 17 bases spanning the gap. CDR1 and CDR2 (germline): MNHEY, SMNVEV (reference sequence). The CDR3 is CASSPRTGFGETQYF. In DNA form, the CDR3 reads TGTGCCAGCAGTCCCAGGACGGGGTTCGGAGAGACCCAGTACTTC.

The chain recombines TRBV5-6 with TRBJ1-2; D is undetermined. Germline lookup yields CDR1 SGHDT and CDR2 YYEEEE. The CDR3 contains 16 residues. V was cut by 2 bases and J by 0 bases, with 14 bases left in between. The CDR3 coding sequence is TGTGCCAGCAGCTTTGGCGGAGCCCCTACTAACTATGGCTACACCTTC. This encodes CASSFGGAPTNYGYTF.